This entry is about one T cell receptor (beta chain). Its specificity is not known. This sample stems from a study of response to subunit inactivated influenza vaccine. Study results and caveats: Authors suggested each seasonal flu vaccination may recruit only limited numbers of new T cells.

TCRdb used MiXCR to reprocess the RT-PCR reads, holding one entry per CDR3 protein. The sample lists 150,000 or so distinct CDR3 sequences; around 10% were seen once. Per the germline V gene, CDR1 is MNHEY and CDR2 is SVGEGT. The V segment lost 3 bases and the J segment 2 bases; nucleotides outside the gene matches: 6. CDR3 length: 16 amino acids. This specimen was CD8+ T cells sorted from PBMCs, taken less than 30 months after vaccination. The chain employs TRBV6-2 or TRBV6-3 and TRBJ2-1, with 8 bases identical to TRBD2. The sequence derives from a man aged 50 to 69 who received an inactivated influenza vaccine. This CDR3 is CASSYGGLVAYNEQFF. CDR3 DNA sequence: TGTGCCAGCAGTTATGGGGGACTAGTTGCCTACAATGAGCAGTTCTTC.